This section outlines one T cell receptor (beta chain) sequence together with its context. Its antigen is not identified. The missing CDR3 end, 3 residues past where the read stops, is filled in from the germline J gene. Measured with immunoSEQ multiplex PCR; TCRdb has only the in-frame clones, and not every one. This table lists 10,000 or so clones. V lost 7 bases to trimming and J lost 0 bases; unmatched junction nucleotides: 6. Germline CDR1 is LNHDA and CDR2 is SQIVND (reference sequence). The CDR3 is made up of 15 amino acids. Mixed chimerism was transient after nonmyeloablative marrow transplants from related graft donors. This sample was included in a study of Tregs in tolerant kidney transplant recipients. Study-level findings and limits: Tolerant patients' donor-specific Tregs expanded beyond overall Tregs, suggesting antigen-driven growth. Changing PCR primers prevented nucleotide comparison between some patients' samples. Validation in larger populations is needed because few patients were studied.

The specimen was CD8+ T cells from blood (PBMCs), collected 24 months after the transplant. This TCR was recovered from a human patient who received a combined kidney and bone marrow transplant. Part of the T cells may come from the graft donor. The genes are TRBV19 and TRBJ1-3; 7 bases match TRBD1. The sequenced part of the CDR3 DNA is TGTGCCAGTATGCAGGGGGACCTCTCTGGAAACACC. This translates into CASMQGDLSGNT. The full CDR3 sequence reads CASMQGDLSGNTIYF.